The rows below give T cell receptor beta chains drawn from one sample of a study of OX40 agonist ivuxolimab in advanced cancers. Using immunoSEQ multiplex PCR, the repertoire was profiled, and TCRdb retains in-frame clones only, with some absent. The table includes over 150,000 clones, 85% to 95% detected once. The starting material was CD4+ or CD8+ T cells sorted from blood, obtained in a trial of the OX40 agonist ivuxolimab. The receptors come from an adult with an advanced solid tumor such as melanoma, head and neck, liver or kidney cancer. Both conserved end residues are part of each CDR3. Each record gives: D gene, V gene, J gene, clone size, CDR3 DNA, CDR3 protein. The D gene is left open where the match is weak. Expanded clones get a size class; other rows say once, few or many, or leave the size out.

>TRBD1|TRBV28|TRBJ1-2|NA
TGTGCCAGCAGTTCGGGACAGGGGGCCTATGGCTACACCTTC
CASSSGQGAYGYTF
>NA|TRBV6-1|TRBJ1-1|NA
TGTGCCAGCTATTTACGGGGGAACATGAACACTGAAGCTTTCTTT
CASYLRGNMNTEAFF
>NA|TRBV4-1|TRBJ2-2|NA
TGCGCCAGCAGCCAAGATCGTCAGGGGTCGTACACCGGGGAGCTGTTTTTT
CASSQDRQGSYTGELFF
>NA|TRBV21-1|TRBJ2-2|NA
TGTGCCAGCAGCAAATTAGGGCAGAGGGCGAACACCGGGGAGCTGTTTTTT
CASSKLGQRANTGELFF
>TRBD2|TRBV30|TRBJ2-5|NA
TGTGCCTGGGGCCTTGCGGGAGGGTGGGAGACCCAGTACTTC
CAWGLAGGWETQYF
>NA|TRBV7-2|TRBJ1-5|NA
TGTGCCAGCAGCCTGCCTCCACCGAATCAGCCCCAGCATTTT
CASSLPPPNQPQHF
>TRBD2|TRBV10-3|TRBJ2-3|NA
TGTGCCATCAGTGCGCTAGCGGGGGGACTCACAGATACGCAGTATTTT
CAISALAGGLTDTQYF
>NA|TRBV29-1|TRBJ1-1|NA
TGCAGCGTTGACAGGGAAAACACTGAAGCTTTCTTT
CSVDRENTEAFF
>NA|TRBV18|TRBJ2-1|NA
TGTGCCAGCTCACCAAGAGCGACCAGCTCCTACAATGAGCAGTTCTTC
CASSPRATSSYNEQFF
>NA|TRBV5-1|TRBJ2-7|NA
TGCGCCAGCAGCTTGAGGGGGTCCTACGAGCAGTACTTC
CASSLRGSYEQYF
>TRBD1|TRBV2|TRBJ1-4|NA
TGTGCCAGCAGAGCTTCGACAGGGGACGAAAAACTGTTTTTT
CASRASTGDEKLFF
>TRBD1|TRBV7-3|TRBJ2-1|NA
TGTGCCAGCAGCTTATCTCGGGACAGGGGAAGTAGTGAGCAGTTCTTC
CASSLSRDRGSSEQFF
>TRBD1|TRBV19|TRBJ2-7|NA
TGTGCCGTACAGGGGGCGGGGTACGAGCAGTACTTC
CAVQGAGYEQYF
>TRBD2|TRBV4-1|TRBJ2-5|NA
TGCGCCAGCAGCCAAGCTGGGACTAGCCGGGAGACCCAGTACTTC
CASSQAGTSRETQYF
>TRBD1|TRBV7-9|TRBJ2-3|NA
TGTGCCAGCAGCAGGGGGCTTGGGACAGATACGCAGTATTTT
CASSRGLGTDTQYF
>NA|TRBV30|TRBJ1-2|NA
TGTGCCTGGAGCTACCTCAACCGAGCAGGGACCTATGGCTACACCTTC
CAWSYLNRAGTYGYTF
>NA|TRBV19|TRBJ2-1|NA
TGTGCCAGTACCCCCCTCGGGCTAGGTTACAATGAGCAGTTCTTC
CASTPLGLGYNEQFF
>NA|TRBV2|TRBJ1-6|NA
TGTGCCAGCAGTGAAGCGGGGATCCCCCTCCACTTT
CASSEAGIPLHF
>NA|TRBV9|TRBJ1-2|NA
TGTGCCAGCAGCGGACGGCACTCTGAGTATGGCTACACCTTC
CASSGRHSEYGYTF
>NA|TRBV5-1|TRBJ2-5|NA
TGCGCCAGCAGCCGTCTGCCGCGGTTCCAAGAGACCCAGTACTTC
CASSRLPRFQETQYF
>NA|TRBV18|TRBJ1-4|NA
TGTGCCAGCTCACCGCCCAGCCAACCCAAAGAAAAACTGTTTTTT
CASSPPSQPKEKLFF
>NA|TRBV11-2|TRBJ2-7|NA
TGTGCCAGCAGCCAACACAGGGTTAACGAGCAGTACTTC
CASSQHRVNEQYF
>TRBD2|TRBV4-1|TRBJ2-1|NA
TGCGCCAGCAGCCAAGAGAGGGGCAGGGAGGGTGAGCAGTTCTTC
CASSQERGREGEQFF
>NA|TRBV4-1|TRBJ2-3|NA
TGCGCCAGCAGCGCTGTCCTAGATACGCAGTATTTT
CASSAVLDTQYF
>NA|TRBV28|TRBJ1-2|once
TGTGCCAGCAGGAAGGGAAAACTCCCCCTCTCCTATGGCTACACCTTC
CASRKGKLPLSYGYTF
>NA|TRBV7-2|TRBJ2-1|NA
TGTGCCAGCAGCTTAGCGTACTCCAATGAGCAGTTCTTC
CASSLAYSNEQFF
>NA|TRBV5-1|TRBJ1-2|NA
TGCGCCAGCAAGAGAGACAGCACCCTTGTCCCCTATGGCTACACCTTC
CASKRDSTLVPYGYTF
>NA|TRBV6-1|TRBJ2-5|NA
TGTGCCAGCAGTGAGCGGGCAGGGCAAGAGACCCAGTACTTC
CASSERAGQETQYF
>NA|TRBV9|TRBJ2-1|NA
TGTGCCAGCAGCTTTGGGACTTTCGACAATGAGCAGTTCTTC
CASSFGTFDNEQFF
>NA|TRBV6-6|TRBJ1-2|NA
TGTGCCAGCAGTTACGGGCAACCTAACTATGGCTACACCTTC
CASSYGQPNYGYTF
>NA|TRBV6-1|TRBJ1-5|NA
TGTGCCAGCAGTGCCCTAAGAGGATCATCAGGGTCGTTTCAGCCCCAGCATTTT
CASSALRGSSGSFQPQHF
>NA|TRBV6-5|TRBJ1-5|NA
TGTGCCAGCAGTTCTTATTCGACAGTTCATCAGCCCCAGCATTTT
CASSSYSTVHQPQHF
>NA|TRBV27|TRBJ2-2|NA
TGTGCCAGCAGTTTGGGAGTTGCGGGGACCGGGGAGCTGTTTTTT
CASSLGVAGTGELFF
>NA|TRBV6-1|TRBJ2-5|NA
TGTGCCAGCAGTGAACAGGGCAGGGGATTCCAAGAGACCCAGTACTTC
CASSEQGRGFQETQYF
>NA|TRBV5-1|TRBJ2-7|NA
TGCGCCAGCAGCTTGTACGAGGGAAACTACGAGCAGTACTTC
CASSLYEGNYEQYF
>NA|TRBV7-9|TRBJ2-5|NA
TGTGCCAGCAGCTTTCCTGGGTACCAAGAGACCCAGTACTTC
CASSFPGYQETQYF
>NA|TRBV14|TRBJ1-3|NA
TGTGCCAGCAGCCAAGATCAGGTGGTTGGAAACACCATATATTTT
CASSQDQVVGNTIYF
>TRBD1|TRBV10-3|TRBJ1-1|NA
TGTGCCATCAGCCGGGACAGGGGTACTGAAGCTTTCTTT
CAISRDRGTEAFF
>NA|TRBV7-8|TRBJ1-2|NA
TGTGCCAGCAGCCCCCGAGGGCAGGGGCCCTATGGCTACACCTTC
CASSPRGQGPYGYTF